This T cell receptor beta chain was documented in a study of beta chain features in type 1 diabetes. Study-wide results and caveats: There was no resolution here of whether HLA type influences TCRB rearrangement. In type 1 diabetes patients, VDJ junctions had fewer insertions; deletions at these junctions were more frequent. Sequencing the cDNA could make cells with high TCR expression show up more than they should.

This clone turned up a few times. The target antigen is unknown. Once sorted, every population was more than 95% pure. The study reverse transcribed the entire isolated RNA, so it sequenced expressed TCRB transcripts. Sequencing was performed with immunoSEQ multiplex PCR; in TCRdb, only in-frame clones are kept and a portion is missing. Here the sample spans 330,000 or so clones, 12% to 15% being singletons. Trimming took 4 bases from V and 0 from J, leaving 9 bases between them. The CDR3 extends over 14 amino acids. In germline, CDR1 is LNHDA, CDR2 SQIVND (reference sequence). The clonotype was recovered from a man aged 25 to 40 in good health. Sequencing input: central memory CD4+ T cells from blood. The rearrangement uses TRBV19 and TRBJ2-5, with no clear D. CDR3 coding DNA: TGTGCCAGTAGTACTACTACGTACCAAGAGACCCAGTACTTC. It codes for CASSTTTYQETQYF.